The entry below describes one TCR beta chain. Its matching antigen is unknown. Only in-frame clones appear in the TCRdb table, and some are missing; sequencing was by immunoSEQ multiplex PCR. The sample lists 140,000 or so clones, roughly 92% occurring once. This sample is part of a study of T cell responses to AZD1222 COVID-19 vaccine. As for the study in general: Second doses at about 4 or about 12 weeks were pooled.

The CDR3 extends over 14 amino acids. Looked up from germline, CDR1 is MDHEN and CDR2 is SYDVKM. V gave up 9 bases and J gave up 11 bases; unmatched junction bases: 16. General study points: Two AZD1222 administrations were followed by greater Spike-specific TCR breadth and depth. Among vaccine-associated CD4 TCRs, coverage spanned spike, with dominance at 160-218 and 743-854. Nearly half of spike-specific TCRs reportedly target unmutated variant regions.

The genes are TRBV28 and TRBJ1-5; 7 nucleotides match TRBD1. The sample here was peripheral blood, taken on day 0 of AZD1222 vaccination. This sequence was found in an adult in good health. CDR3 loop: CASRKTGPGGAQHF. In DNA form, the CDR3 reads TGTGCCAGTAGAAAGACAGGGCCGGGCGGAGCCCAGCATTTT.